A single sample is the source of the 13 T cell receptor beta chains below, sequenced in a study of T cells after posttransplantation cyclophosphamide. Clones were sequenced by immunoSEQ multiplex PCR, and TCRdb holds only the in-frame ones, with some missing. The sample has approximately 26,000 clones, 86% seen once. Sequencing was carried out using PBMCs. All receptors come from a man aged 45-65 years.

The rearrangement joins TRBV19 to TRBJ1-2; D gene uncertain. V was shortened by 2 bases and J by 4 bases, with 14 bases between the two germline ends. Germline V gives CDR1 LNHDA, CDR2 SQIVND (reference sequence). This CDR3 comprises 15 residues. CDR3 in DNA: TGTGCCAGTAGTATATCAGCGAATTCCGTCTATGGCTACACCTTC. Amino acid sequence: CASSISANSVYGYTF.

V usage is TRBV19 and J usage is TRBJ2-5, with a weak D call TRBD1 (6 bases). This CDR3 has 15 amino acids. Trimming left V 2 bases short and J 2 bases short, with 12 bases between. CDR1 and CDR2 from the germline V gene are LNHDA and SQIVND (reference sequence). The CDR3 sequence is CASSILLQGQETQYF. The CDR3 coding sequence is TGTGCCAGTAGTATACTCCTCCAGGGGCAAGAGACCCAGTACTTC.

The CDR3 loop reads CASSWQGSYNEQFF. The DNA of the CDR3 is TGTGCCAGCAGTTGGCAGGGCTCCTACAATGAGCAGTTCTTC. The chain employs TRBV27 and TRBJ2-1; a possible D gene is TRBD1 (5 bases). CDR3 length equals 14 residues. Germline-derived CDR1 and CDR2 are MNHEY and SMNVEV (reference sequence). Trimming pared 4 bases from V and 0 bases from J, leaving 7 bases between.

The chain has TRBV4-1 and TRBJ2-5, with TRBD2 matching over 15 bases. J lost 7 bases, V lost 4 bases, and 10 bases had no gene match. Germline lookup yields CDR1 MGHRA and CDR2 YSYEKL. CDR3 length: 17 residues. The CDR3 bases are TGCGCCAGCAGCCGAATCGGACTAGCGGGAGGGACGTGGACCCAGTACTTC. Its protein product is CASSRIGLAGGTWTQYF.

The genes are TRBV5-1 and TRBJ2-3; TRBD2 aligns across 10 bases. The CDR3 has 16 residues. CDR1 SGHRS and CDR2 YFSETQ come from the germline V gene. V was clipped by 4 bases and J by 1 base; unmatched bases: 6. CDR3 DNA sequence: TGCGCCAGCAGCCCGAGCGGGGGGGCTGGCACAGATACGCAGTATTTT. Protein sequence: CASSPSGGAGTDTQYF. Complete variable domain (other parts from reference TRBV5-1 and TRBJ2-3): KAGVTQTPRYLIKTRGQQVTLSCSPISGHRSVSWYQQTPGQGLQFLFEYFSETQRNKGNFPGRFSGRQFSNSRSEMNVSTLELGDSALYLCASSPSGGAGTDTQYFGPGTRLTVL.

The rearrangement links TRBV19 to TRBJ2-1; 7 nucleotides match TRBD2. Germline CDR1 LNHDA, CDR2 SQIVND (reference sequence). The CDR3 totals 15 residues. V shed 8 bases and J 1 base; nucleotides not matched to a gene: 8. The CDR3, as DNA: TGTGCCAGTGAAAGCAGCGGGATTTCCTACAATGAGCAGTTCTTC. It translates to CASESSGISYNEQFF.

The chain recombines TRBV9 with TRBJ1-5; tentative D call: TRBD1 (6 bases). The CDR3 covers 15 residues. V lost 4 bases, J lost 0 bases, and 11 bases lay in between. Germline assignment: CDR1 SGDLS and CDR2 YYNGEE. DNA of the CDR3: TGTGCCAGCAGCATCCTGGACAGTAGCAATCAGCCCCAGCATTTT. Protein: CASSILDSSNQPQHF. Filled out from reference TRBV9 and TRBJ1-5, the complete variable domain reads DSGVTQTPKHLITATGQRVTLRCSPRSGDLSVYWYQQSLDQGLQFLIQYYNGEERAKGNILERFSAQQFPDLHSELNLSSLELGDSALYFCASSILDSSNQPQHFGDGTRLSIL.

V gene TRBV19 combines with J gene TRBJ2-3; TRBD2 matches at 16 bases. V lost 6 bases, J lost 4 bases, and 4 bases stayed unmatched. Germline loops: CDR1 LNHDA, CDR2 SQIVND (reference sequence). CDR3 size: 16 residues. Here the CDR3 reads CASRGLAGGQADTQYF. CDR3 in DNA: TGTGCCAGTAGGGGACTAGCGGGGGGGCAGGCAGATACGCAGTATTTT.

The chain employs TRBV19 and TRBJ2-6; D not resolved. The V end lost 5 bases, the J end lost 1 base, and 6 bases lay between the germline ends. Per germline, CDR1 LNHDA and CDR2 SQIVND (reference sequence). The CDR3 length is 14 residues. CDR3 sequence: CASSFRSGANVLTF. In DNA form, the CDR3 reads TGTGCCAGTAGTTTCAGATCTGGGGCCAACGTCCTGACTTTC. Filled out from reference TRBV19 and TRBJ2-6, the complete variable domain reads DGGITQSPKYLFRKEGQNVTLSCEQNLNHDAMYWYRQDPGQGLRLIYYSQIVNDFQKGDIAEGYSVSREKKESFPLTVTSAQKNPTAFYLCASSFRSGANVLTFGAGSRLTVL.

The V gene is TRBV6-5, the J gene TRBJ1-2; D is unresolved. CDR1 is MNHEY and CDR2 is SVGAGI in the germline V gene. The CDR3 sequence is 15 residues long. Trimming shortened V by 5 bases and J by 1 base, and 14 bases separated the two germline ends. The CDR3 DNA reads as TGTGCCAGCAGTCCCCAGACGGAGCTTAACTATGGCTACACCTTC. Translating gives CASSPQTELNYGYTF.

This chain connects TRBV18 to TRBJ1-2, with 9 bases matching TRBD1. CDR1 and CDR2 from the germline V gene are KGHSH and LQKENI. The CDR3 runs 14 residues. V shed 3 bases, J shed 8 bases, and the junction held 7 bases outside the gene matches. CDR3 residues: CASSPEQGARGYTF. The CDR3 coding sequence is TGTGCCAGCTCACCGGAACAGGGGGCGCGGGGCTACACCTTC.

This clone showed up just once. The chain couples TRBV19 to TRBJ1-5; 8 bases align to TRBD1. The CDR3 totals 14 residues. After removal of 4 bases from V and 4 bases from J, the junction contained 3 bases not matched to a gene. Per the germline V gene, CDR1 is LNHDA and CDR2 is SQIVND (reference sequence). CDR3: CASSRGQANQPQHF. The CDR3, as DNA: TGTGCCAGTAGTAGGGGACAGGCGAATCAGCCCCAGCATTTT.

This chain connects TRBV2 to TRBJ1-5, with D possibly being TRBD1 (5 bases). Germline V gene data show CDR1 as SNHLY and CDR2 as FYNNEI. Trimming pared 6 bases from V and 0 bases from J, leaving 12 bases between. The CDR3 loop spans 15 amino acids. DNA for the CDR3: TGTGCCAGCAGGCCGACAGCTTATAGCAATCAGCCCCAGCATTTT. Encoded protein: CASRPTAYSNQPQHF.